Presented here are 9 T cell receptor beta chains from one specimen sequenced in a study of radiation and T cells in renal cell carcinoma. Using immunoSEQ multiplex PCR, the repertoire was profiled, and TCRdb retains in-frame clones only, with some absent. The sample contains some 97,000 clones, approximately 80% of which appear only once. As for time point: blood 4 weeks post-SBRT, at nephrectomy. Documented treatment: 15 Gy SBRT to primary tumor, nephrectomy 4 weeks later. The sample was blood, taken from a patient whose treatment included radiotherapy and nephrectomy. The source of these receptors is a man aged 60-69 years with renal cell carcinoma.

This chain connects TRBV6-6 to TRBJ2-7; D is ambiguous. The germline gives CDR1 MNHNY, CDR2 SVGAGI (reference sequence). The CDR3 contains 14 residues. The V and J ends lost 2 bases and 4 bases respectively, with 12 bases between them. CDR3 protein: CASSYPHMAYEQYF. CDR3 nucleotide sequence: TGTGCCAGCAGTTACCCCCACATGGCGTACGAGCAGTACTTC.

This rearrangement joins TRBV4-3 to TRBJ2-7, with D uncertain. V was pared by 1 base and J by 4 bases, with 8 bases between. The CDR3 has 13 amino acids. Germline values: CDR1 LGHNA, CDR2 YSLEER. The CDR3 DNA reads as TGCGCCAGCAGCCAAGCCCCCCGGTACGAGCAGTACTTC. It is translated as CASSQAPRYEQYF.

The rearrangement links TRBV4-3 to TRBJ2-1; 14 bases are a match to TRBD2. CDR1 LGHNA and CDR2 YSLEER come from the germline V gene. The CDR3 sequence is 20 residues long. Losses at the gene ends were 0 bases for V and 2 bases for J; bases not matched to a gene: 9. The CDR3 DNA reads as TGCGCCAGCAGCCAAGATTCGACTAGCGGGAGGGTCGGGACCTACAATGAGCAGTTCTTC. This codes for CASSQDSTSGRVGTYNEQFF.

The V gene is TRBV7-6, the J gene TRBJ2-5; TRBD1 agrees at 9 bases. This CDR3 spans 14 amino acids. Germline CDR1 SGHVS, CDR2 FNYEAQ. Unmatched junction bases numbered 2, after V lost 1 base and J lost 5 bases. The chain's CDR3 is CASSLGTGAETQYF. DNA for the CDR3: TGTGCCAGCAGCTTAGGGACAGGGGCGGAGACCCAGTACTTC.

V usage is TRBV7-9 and J usage is TRBJ2-2, with TRBD2 as a possible D gene (5 bases). Germline loops: CDR1 SEHNR, CDR2 FQNEAQ (reference sequence). The CDR3 totals 14 residues. V lost 5 bases to trimming and J lost 7 bases, with 14 bases between them. The CDR3 reads CASSPTLAFGELFF. CDR3 in DNA: TGTGCCAGCAGCCCGACCTTAGCGTTCGGGGAGCTGTTTTTT.

The J gene is TRBJ2-1, the V gene TRBV4-1, with 7 bases matching TRBD1. The CDR3 has 15 amino acids. J gave up 4 bases and V 7 bases, and 10 bases lay outside the gene matches. Germline V gene lookup returns CDR1 MGHRA and CDR2 YSYEKL. The CDR3 DNA reads as TGCGCCAGCACCCTGGACAGGAGGCCTTACAATGAGCAGTTCTTC. This sequence encodes CASTLDRRPYNEQFF.

The genes are TRBV29-1 and TRBJ1-5; possible D gene TRBD1, 6 bases. This CDR3 has 13 residues. Germline values: CDR1 SQVTM, CDR2 ANQGSEA. Between the trimmed V and J ends, which lost 6 bases and 3 bases, there was a span of 12 bases. The CDR3 region has the DNA TGCAGCGTCCGAGCAGGGGACAATCAGCCCCAGCATTTT. This codes for CSVRAGDNQPQHF.

The sample holds one count of this clone. This chain uses TRBV4-1 with TRBJ2-1; D is possibly TRBD1 (5 bases). The CDR3 consists of 16 residues. The germline gives CDR1 MGHRA, CDR2 YSYEKL. Trimming took off 2 bases at V and 4 bases at J, with 15 bases between the two ends. In DNA, the CDR3 is TGCGCCAGCAGCCAACTCCTAGTGGGGCTTTACAATGAGCAGTTCTTC. Amino acid sequence: CASSQLLVGLYNEQFF.

The chain combines TRBV5-4 with TRBJ2-1; the match to TRBD2 covers 10 bases. Germline CDR1 reads SGHNT; CDR2 reads YYREEE (reference sequence). The J segment lost 7 bases and the V segment lost 2 bases, leaving 6 bases of the junction unmatched. CDR3 size: 15 residues. The DNA of the CDR3 is TGTGCCAGCAGCTTTCCAGCGGGAGGGGAGAATGAGCAGTTCTTC. Translating gives CASSFPAGGENEQFF. Based on the CDR3 plus reference TRBV5-4 and TRBJ2-1, the full variable domain is ETGVTQSPTHLIKTRGQQVTLRCSSQSGHNTVSWYQQALGQGPQFIFQYYREEENGRGNFPPRFSGLQFPNYSSELNVNALELDDSALYLCASSFPAGGENEQFFGPGTRLTVL.